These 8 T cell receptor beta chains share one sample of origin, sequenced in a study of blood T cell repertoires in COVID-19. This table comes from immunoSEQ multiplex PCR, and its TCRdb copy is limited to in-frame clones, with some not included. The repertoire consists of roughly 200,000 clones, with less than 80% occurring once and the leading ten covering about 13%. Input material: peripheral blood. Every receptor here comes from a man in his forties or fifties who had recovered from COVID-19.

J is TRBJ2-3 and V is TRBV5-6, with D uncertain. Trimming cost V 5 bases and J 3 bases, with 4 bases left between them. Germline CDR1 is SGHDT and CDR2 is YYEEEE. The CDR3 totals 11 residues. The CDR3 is CASSSTDTQYF. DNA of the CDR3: TGTGCCAGCAGTTCGACAGATACGCAGTATTTT.

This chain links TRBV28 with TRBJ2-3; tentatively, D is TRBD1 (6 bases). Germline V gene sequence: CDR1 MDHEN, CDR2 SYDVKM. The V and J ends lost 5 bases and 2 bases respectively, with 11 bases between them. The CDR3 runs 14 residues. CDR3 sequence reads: CASSPDRNTDTQYF. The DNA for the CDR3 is TGTGCCAGCAGTCCCGACAGGAACACAGATACGCAGTATTTT.

CDR3 nucleotide sequence: TGTGCCAGCAGCGAGGGGCCGGGACAGGGTGTCGGGGAGCTGTTTTTT. Translating it yields CASSEGPGQGVGELFF. The chain carries TRBV9 and TRBJ2-2; TRBD1 agrees at 9 bases. This CDR3 spans 16 amino acids. Germline V lookup: CDR1 SGDLS, CDR2 YYNGEE. J lost 7 bases, V lost 3 bases, and 10 bases had no gene match.

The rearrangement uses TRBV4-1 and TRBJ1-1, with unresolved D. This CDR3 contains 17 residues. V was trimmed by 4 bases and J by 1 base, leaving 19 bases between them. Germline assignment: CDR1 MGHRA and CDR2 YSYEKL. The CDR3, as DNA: TGCGCCAGCAGCCCGTATAGGTGGAGACGGAAGAACACTGAAGCTTTCTTT. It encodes CASSPYRWRRKNTEAFF.

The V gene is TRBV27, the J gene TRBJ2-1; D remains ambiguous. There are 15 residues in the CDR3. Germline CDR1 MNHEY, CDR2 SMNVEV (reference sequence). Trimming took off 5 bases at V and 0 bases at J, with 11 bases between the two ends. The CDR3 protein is CASSPKANSYNEQFF. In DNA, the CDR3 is TGTGCCAGCAGTCCCAAAGCTAACTCCTACAATGAGCAGTTCTTC.

CDR3 DNA: TGTGCCAGCAGTGCTTGGGACAGGGATGGCTACACCTTC. Residues: CASSAWDRDGYTF. This chain uses TRBV27 with TRBJ1-2; 9 nucleotides align to TRBD1. J was trimmed by 6 bases and V by 5 bases; bases with no gene match: 4. CDR3 length equals 13 residues. Germline V lookup: CDR1 MNHEY, CDR2 SMNVEV (reference sequence).

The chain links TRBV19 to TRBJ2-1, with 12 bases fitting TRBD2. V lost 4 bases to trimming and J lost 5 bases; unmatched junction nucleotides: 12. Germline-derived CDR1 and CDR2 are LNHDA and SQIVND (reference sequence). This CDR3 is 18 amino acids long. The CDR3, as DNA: TGTGCCAGTAGTACCCAGCATAGGACTAGCGGGAACAACAATGAGCAGTTCTTC. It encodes CASSTQHRTSGNNNEQFF.

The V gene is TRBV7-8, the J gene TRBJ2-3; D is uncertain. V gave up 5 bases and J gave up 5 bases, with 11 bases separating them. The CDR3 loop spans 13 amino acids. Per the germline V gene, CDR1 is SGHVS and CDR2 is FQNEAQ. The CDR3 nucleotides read TGTGCCAGCAGCCGAGGCACGCGAGATACGCAGTATTTT. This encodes CASSRGTRDTQYF.